These 22 T cell receptor beta chains were sequenced from one sample in a study of blood T cell repertoires in COVID-19 (dated by TCRdb to the early 2020s). Library method: the immunoSEQ multiplex PCR assay. TCRdb limited this immuneACCESS table to in-frame rearrangements with V and J called. A share of clones is missing; checked studies link under half to unresolved V genes, and the rest is unexplained. The sample table shows 250,000 or so clones, and about 86% are seen once. About 3.4% of the sample goes to the ten largest clones. Sequencing input: PBMCs or T cells enriched from blood (not recorded which). The origin of the receptors is a man aged 45 to 65 who had recovered from COVID-19.

J is TRBJ2-5 and V is TRBV19; 7 bases fit TRBD2. V dropped 4 bases and J dropped 0; count of bases not matched to a gene: 5. Per the germline V gene, CDR1 is LNHDA and CDR2 is SQIVND (reference sequence). The CDR3 contains 15 residues. The CDR3 DNA is TGTGCCAGTAGTACTCGTGGACTAGACCAAGAGACCCAGTACTTC. This translates into CASSTRGLDQETQYF.

V gene TRBV2 combines with J gene TRBJ1-1, with D possibly TRBD1 on 5 matching bases. V was trimmed by 4 bases and J by 8 bases, leaving 8 bases between them. CDR3 length equals 11 residues. The germline gives CDR1 SNHLY, CDR2 FYNNEI. CDR3 protein: CASSGYREAFF. For the CDR3, the DNA is TGTGCCAGCAGTGGGTACAGGGAAGCTTTCTTT. Full variable domain (remainder filled in from reference TRBV2 and TRBJ1-1): EPEVTQTPSHQVTQMGQEVILRCVPISNHLYFYWYRQILGQKVEFLVSFYNNEISEKSEIFDDQFSVERPDGSNFTLKIRSTKLEDSAMYFCASSGYREAFFGQGTRLTVV.

The chain is built from TRBV5-1 and TRBJ2-3; 10 bases map to TRBD1. Germline CDR1 reads SGHRS; CDR2 reads YFSETQ. The CDR3 length is 18 residues. V lost 4 bases, J lost 0 bases, and 11 bases stayed unmatched. The CDR3 DNA sequence: TGCGCCAGCAGCGGAAGGACAGGGGGTAGGATTAGCACAGATACGCAGTATTTT. It encodes CASSGRTGGRISTDTQYF.

This clone was seen ten or more times. This chain joins TRBV5-1 and TRBJ1-6, with 11 bases lining up with TRBD1. V was clipped by 3 bases and J by 6 bases; unmatched bases: 11. Per germline, CDR1 SGHRS and CDR2 YFSETQ. This CDR3 has 18 amino acids. CDR3 nucleotide sequence: TGCGCCAGCAGCTCTACCGGGACAGGGGGACTCACTAATTCACCCCTCCACTTT. Amino acids: CASSSTGTGGLTNSPLHF.

The chain combines TRBV7-2 with TRBJ1-2, with 8 nucleotides matching TRBD1. CDR1 SGHTA and CDR2 FQGNSA come from the germline V gene. The CDR3 spans 19 residues. V dropped 1 base and J dropped 8; count of bases not matched to a gene: 21. The CDR3 DNA follows: TGTGCCAGCAGCTTAGATACCAGCCGTACTCCGTCAGGGGGCGAGGGCTACACCTTC. Translated, it gives CASSLDTSRTPSGGEGYTF. Supplemented by reference TRBV7-2 and TRBJ1-2, the full variable domain reads GAGVSQSPSNKVTEKGKDVELRCDPISGHTALYWYRQSLGQGLEFLIYFQGNSAPDKSGLPSDRFSAERTGGSVSTLTIQRTQQEDSAVYLCASSLDTSRTPSGGEGYTFGSGTRLTVV.

The chain's CDR3 is CASSYRGGTDTQYF. The CDR3 DNA sequence: TGTGCCAGCAGCTACAGGGGGGGCACAGATACGCAGTATTTT. The rearrangement uses TRBV7-3 and TRBJ2-3; 8 nucleotides align to TRBD1. V shed 4 bases and J 1 base; nucleotides not matched to a gene: 1. CDR3 length: 14 residues. Per germline, CDR1 SGHTA and CDR2 FQGTGA.

The chain joins TRBV6-2 or TRBV6-3 to TRBJ2-3; D gene uncertain. The V end was cut by 0 bases, the J end by 6 bases, with 16 bases between. The CDR3 length is 16 residues. The germline CDR1 and CDR2 sequences are MNHEY and SVGEGT. The CDR3 spells CASSYSRPSKADTQYF. The CDR3 DNA reads TGTGCCAGCAGTTACTCCCGGCCTTCCAAAGCGGATACGCAGTATTTT.

With regard to this clone: This CDR3 is also generated by other DNA sequences in the sample. CDR3 bases: TGCGCCAGCAGCTTGAGACAGAGCTATGGCTACACCTTC. It is translated as CASSLRQSYGYTF. The rearrangement uses TRBV5-1 and TRBJ1-2; the D gene is possibly TRBD1 (5 bases). The CDR3 covers 13 residues. CDR1 is SGHRS and CDR2 is YFSETQ in the germline V gene. Trimming removed 1 base at V and 4 bases at J, with 8 bases between.

V usage is TRBV5-1 and J usage is TRBJ1-2, with a weak D call TRBD1 (5 bases). Germline values: CDR1 SGHRS, CDR2 YFSETQ. The CDR3 totals 13 residues. Trimming shortened V by 3 bases and J by 3 bases, and 9 bases separated the two germline ends. For the CDR3, the DNA is TGCGCCAGCAGCTCCAGGGTAGACTATGGCTACACCTTC. Its translation: CASSSRVDYGYTF. Full variable domain (missing parts from reference TRBV5-1 and TRBJ1-2): KAGVTQTPRYLIKTRGQQVTLSCSPISGHRSVSWYQQTPGQGLQFLFEYFSETQRNKGNFPGRFSGRQFSNSRSEMNVSTLELGDSALYLCASSSRVDYGYTFGSGTRLTVV.

The chain employs TRBV4-1 and TRBJ1-1; possible D gene TRBD1, 6 bases. This CDR3 contains 15 residues. V was clipped by 3 bases and J by 1 base, with 12 bases between them. Germline lookup yields CDR1 MGHRA and CDR2 YSYEKL. CDR3 DNA sequence: TGCGCCAGCAGCCATTTGGACAGAAAGAACACTGAAGCTTTCTTT. Amino acid sequence: CASSHLDRKNTEAFF.

This clone was picked up one time. The gene calls are TRBV7-2 and TRBJ1-5, with D possibly matching TRBD1 (5 bases). Trimming pared 6 bases from V and 0 bases from J, leaving 12 bases between. The CDR3 is 15 residues long. Per germline, CDR1 SGHTA and CDR2 FQGNSA. CDR3: CASSIQDYSNQPQHF. The DNA for the CDR3 is TGTGCCAGCAGTATACAGGACTATAGCAATCAGCCCCAGCATTTT.

V usage is TRBV19 and J usage is TRBJ2-2; TRBD1 matches at 8 bases. V trimming: 3 bases; J trimming: 3 bases; junction bases outside the gene matches: 0. CDR1 and CDR2 (germline): LNHDA, SQIVND (reference sequence). The CDR3 is 14 amino acids. The CDR3 is CASSMTGDTGELFF. The CDR3 region has the DNA TGTGCCAGTAGTATGACAGGGGACACCGGGGAGCTGTTTTTT.

This chain connects TRBV23-1 to TRBJ2-1; possibly TRBD1 for D (6 bases). TRBV23-1 is noted as an ORF with a role that remains uncertain. This CDR3 contains 18 residues. Between the trimmed V and J ends, which lost 0 bases and 11 bases, there was a span of 26 bases. The CDR3 sequence: CASSQSKPYRDRNGQQFF. The CDR3 coding sequence is TGCGCCAGCAGTCAATCGAAACCCTACAGGGACCGAAATGGGCAGCAGTTCTTC.

The chain combines TRBV4-3 with TRBJ2-2; D is undetermined. Germline CDR1 LGHNA, CDR2 YSLEER. The CDR3 runs to 15 residues. V gave up 0 bases and J gave up 7 bases, with 12 bases separating them. The CDR3: CASSQEPVPSGELFF. DNA for the CDR3: TGCGCCAGCAGCCAAGAACCAGTCCCCAGCGGGGAGCTGTTTTTT.

The V gene is TRBV7-2, the J gene TRBJ2-6; the match to TRBD2 covers 12 bases. Germline values: CDR1 SGHTA, CDR2 FQGNSA. V lost 5 bases and J lost 4; bases outside the gene matches: 3. The CDR3 sequence is 16 residues long. CDR3 coding DNA: TGTGCCAGCAGCATTACTAGCGGGAGGGGGGCCAACGTCCTGACTTTC. As protein: CASSITSGRGANVLTF. Based on the CDR3 plus reference TRBV7-2 and TRBJ2-6, the full variable domain is GAGVSQSPSNKVTEKGKDVELRCDPISGHTALYWYRQSLGQGLEFLIYFQGNSAPDKSGLPSDRFSAERTGGSVSTLTIQRTQQEDSAVYLCASSITSGRGANVLTFGAGSRLTVL.

The chain combines TRBV28 with TRBJ2-2, with TRBD2 matching 13 bases. CDR3 length equals 15 residues. Germline V gives CDR1 MDHEN, CDR2 SYDVKM. V was pared by 6 bases and J by 6 bases, with 4 bases of the junction left unmatched. The CDR3 sequence is CASSGLAGAPGELFF. CDR3 bases: TGTGCCAGCAGCGGACTAGCGGGAGCTCCCGGGGAGCTGTTTTTT.

The genes are TRBV30 and TRBJ1-1; 10 nucleotides align to TRBD1. There are 17 residues in the CDR3. CDR1 and CDR2 from the germline V gene are GTSNPN and SVGIG (reference sequence). The junction had 12 bases not matched to a gene; V was cut back by 3 bases and J by 2 bases. CDR3 protein: CAWRDHLGQGGNTEAFF. The CDR3 DNA follows: TGTGCCTGGAGAGATCACCTCGGACAGGGGGGTAACACTGAAGCTTTCTTT.

This clone was seen a handful of times. This chain connects TRBV6-4 to TRBJ2-3; D might be TRBD1 (6 bases). The V end lost 3 bases, the J end lost 6 bases, and 13 bases lay between the germline ends. The CDR3 has 14 residues. Germline V gene sequence: CDR1 MRHNA, CDR2 SNTAGT. The chain's CDR3 is CASSESGVGDTQYF. DNA of the CDR3: TGTGCCAGCAGTGAATCAGGGGTGGGCGATACGCAGTATTTT.

The chain uses TRBV5-4 and TRBJ1-2; D remains ambiguous. The germline gives CDR1 SGHNT, CDR2 YYREEE (reference sequence). V was shortened by 0 bases and J by 6 bases, with 9 bases between the two germline ends. The CDR3 runs 13 residues. The CDR3: CASSLVVGNGYTF. The CDR3 DNA sequence: TGTGCCAGCAGCTTGGTAGTCGGGAATGGCTACACCTTC. The full variable domain, completed using reference TRBV5-4 and TRBJ1-2, is ETGVTQSPTHLIKTRGQQVTLRCSSQSGHNTVSWYQQALGQGPQFIFQYYREEENGRGNFPPRFSGLQFPNYSSELNVNALELDDSALYLCASSLVVGNGYTFGSGTRLTVV.

The gene calls are TRBV5-1 and TRBJ1-2; 11 nucleotides agree with TRBD1. Per germline, CDR1 SGHRS and CDR2 YFSETQ. The CDR3 covers 16 residues. V lost 4 bases, J lost 3 bases, and 8 bases stayed unmatched. CDR3: CASSLSRGQGDYGYTF. CDR3 in DNA: TGCGCCAGCAGCCTTTCTCGGGGACAGGGGGACTATGGCTACACCTTC.

The chain combines TRBV28 with TRBJ2-7; D unclear. The CDR3 runs 13 residues. Germline CDR1 is MDHEN and CDR2 is SYDVKM. V dropped 4 bases and J dropped 5 bases, with 12 bases sitting between them. The CDR3 is CASSSRILHEQYF. The CDR3 DNA reads as TGTGCCAGCAGTTCACGAATACTACACGAGCAGTACTTC.

This sequence joins TRBV7-2 and TRBJ2-5; TRBD1 agrees at 8 bases. V was pared by 5 bases and J by 0 bases, with 2 bases of the junction left unmatched. CDR1 is SGHTA and CDR2 is FQGNSA in the germline V gene. The CDR3 covers 14 residues. This chain's CDR3 is CASSRDRYQETQYF. The CDR3 bases are TGTGCCAGCAGCCGGGACAGGTACCAAGAGACCCAGTACTTC.